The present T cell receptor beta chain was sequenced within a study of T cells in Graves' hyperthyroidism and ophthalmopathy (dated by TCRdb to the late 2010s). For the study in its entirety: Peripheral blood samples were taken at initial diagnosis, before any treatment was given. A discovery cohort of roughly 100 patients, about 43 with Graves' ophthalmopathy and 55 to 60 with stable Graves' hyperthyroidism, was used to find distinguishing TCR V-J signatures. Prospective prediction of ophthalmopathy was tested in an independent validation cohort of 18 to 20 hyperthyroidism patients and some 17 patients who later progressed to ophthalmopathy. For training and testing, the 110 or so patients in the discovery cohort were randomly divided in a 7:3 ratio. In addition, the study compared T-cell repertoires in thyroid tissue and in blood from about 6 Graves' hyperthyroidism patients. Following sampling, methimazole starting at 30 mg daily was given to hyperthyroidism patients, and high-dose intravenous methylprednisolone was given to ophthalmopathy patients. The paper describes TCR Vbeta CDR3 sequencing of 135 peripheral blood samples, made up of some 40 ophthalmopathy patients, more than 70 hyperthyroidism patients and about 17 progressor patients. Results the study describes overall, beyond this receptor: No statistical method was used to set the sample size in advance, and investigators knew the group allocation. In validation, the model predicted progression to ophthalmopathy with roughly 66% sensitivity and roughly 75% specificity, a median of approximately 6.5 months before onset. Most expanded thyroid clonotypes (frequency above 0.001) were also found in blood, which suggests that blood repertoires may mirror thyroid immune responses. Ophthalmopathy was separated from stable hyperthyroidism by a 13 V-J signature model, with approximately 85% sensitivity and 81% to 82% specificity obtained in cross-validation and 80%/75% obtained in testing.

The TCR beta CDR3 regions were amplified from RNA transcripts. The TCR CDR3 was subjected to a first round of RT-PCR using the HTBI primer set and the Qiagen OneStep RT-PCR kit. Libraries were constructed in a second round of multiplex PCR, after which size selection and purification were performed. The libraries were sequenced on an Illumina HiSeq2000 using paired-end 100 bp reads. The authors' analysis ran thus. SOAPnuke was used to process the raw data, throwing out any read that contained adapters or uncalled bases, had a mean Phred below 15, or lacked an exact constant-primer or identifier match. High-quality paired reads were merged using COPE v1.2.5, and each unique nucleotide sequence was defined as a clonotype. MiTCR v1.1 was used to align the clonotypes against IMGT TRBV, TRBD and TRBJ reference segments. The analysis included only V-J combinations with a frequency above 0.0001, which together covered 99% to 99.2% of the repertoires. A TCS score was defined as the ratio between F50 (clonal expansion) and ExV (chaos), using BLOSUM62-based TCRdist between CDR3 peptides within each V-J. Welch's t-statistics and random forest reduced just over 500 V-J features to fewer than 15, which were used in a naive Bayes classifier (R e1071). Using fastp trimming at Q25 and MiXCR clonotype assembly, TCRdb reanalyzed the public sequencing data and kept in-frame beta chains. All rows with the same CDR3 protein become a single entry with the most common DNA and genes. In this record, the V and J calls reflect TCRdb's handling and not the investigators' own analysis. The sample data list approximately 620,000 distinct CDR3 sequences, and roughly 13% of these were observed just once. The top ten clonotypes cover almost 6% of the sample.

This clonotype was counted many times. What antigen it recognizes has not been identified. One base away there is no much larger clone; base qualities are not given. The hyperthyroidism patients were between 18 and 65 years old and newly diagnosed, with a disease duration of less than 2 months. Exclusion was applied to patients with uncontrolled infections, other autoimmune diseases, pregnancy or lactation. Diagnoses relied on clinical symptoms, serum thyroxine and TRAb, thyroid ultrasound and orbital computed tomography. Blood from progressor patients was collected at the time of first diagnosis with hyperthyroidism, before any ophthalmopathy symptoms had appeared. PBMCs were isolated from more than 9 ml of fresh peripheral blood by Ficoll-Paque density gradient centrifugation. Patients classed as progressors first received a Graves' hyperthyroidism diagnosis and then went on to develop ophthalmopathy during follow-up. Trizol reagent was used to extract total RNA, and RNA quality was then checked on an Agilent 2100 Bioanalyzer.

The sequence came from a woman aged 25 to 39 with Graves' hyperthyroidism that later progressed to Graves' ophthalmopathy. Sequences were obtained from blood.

The DNA sequence follows: TGCAGTGCTAGAGTGTCCAATCCGGGGCCTAATTCACCCCTCCACTTT. It codes for CSARVSNPGPNSPLHF. The chain is made from TRBV20-1 and TRBJ1-6; the D region possibly corresponds to TRBD1 (5 bases align). The CDR3 spans 16 residues, from the cysteine through the phenylalanine. CDR3 DNA is the only sequence kept; it has 48 bases, read in frame from the first base. The junction carries 16 bases between V and J, which are trimmed by 1 base and 6 bases respectively. Reading the germline V gene (reference sequence) gives CDR1 DFQATT and CDR2 SNEGSKA.